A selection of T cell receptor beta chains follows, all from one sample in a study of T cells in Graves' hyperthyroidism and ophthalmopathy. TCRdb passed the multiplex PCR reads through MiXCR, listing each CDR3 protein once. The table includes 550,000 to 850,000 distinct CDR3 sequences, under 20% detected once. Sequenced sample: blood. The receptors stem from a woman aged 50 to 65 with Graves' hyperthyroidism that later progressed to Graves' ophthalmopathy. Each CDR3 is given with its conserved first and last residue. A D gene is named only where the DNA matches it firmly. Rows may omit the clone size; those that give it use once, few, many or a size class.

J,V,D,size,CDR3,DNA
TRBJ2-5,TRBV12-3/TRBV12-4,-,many,CASNWGDGPRTQYF,TGTGCCAGCAACTGGGGCGACGGCCCGAGGACCCAGTACTTC
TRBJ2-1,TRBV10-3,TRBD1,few,CAISETRGRKSVHEQFF,TGTGCCATCAGTGAGACCAGGGGGCGCAAGTCCGTCCATGAGCAGTTCTTC
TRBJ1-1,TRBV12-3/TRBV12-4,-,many,CASSLTPARAEAFF,TGTGCCAGCAGTTTAACACCCGCTAGAGCTGAAGCTTTCTTT
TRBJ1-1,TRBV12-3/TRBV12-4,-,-,CASSSTPAGTHTEAFF,TGTGCCAGCAGTTCGACCCCAGCGGGGACGCACACTGAAGCTTTCTTT
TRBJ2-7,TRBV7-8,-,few,CASSPRGWYYEQYF,TGTGCCAGCAGCCCCCGCGGGTGGTACTACGAGCAGTACTTC
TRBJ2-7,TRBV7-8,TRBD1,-,CASSQLRQGISYEQYF,TGTGCCAGCAGCCAATTGAGACAGGGGATCTCCTACGAGCAGTACTTC
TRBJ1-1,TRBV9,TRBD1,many,CASSPPGTGINTEAFF,TGTGCCAGCAGCCCCCCCGGGACAGGGATCAACACTGAAGCTTTCTTT
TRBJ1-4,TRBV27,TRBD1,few,CASRPTGRTEKLFF,TGTGCCAGCAGGCCGACAGGGAGGACTGAAAAACTGTTTTTT
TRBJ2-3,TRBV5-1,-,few,CASSFNGVSGTQYF,TGCGCCAGCAGCTTTAACGGCGTCAGCGGTACGCAGTATTTT
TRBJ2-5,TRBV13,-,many,CASSLDLGGETQYF,TGTGCCAGCAGCTTAGATCTAGGAGGAGAGACCCAGTACTTC
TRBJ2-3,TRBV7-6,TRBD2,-,CASSPLRGGRTDTQYF,TGTGCCAGCAGCCCTCTCCGGGGGGGCCGAACAGATACGCAGTATTTT
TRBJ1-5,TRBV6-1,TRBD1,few,CASSEPDRGLYQPQHF,TGTGCCAGCAGTGAACCTGACAGGGGGCTGTATCAGCCCCAGCATTTT
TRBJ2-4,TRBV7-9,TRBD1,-,CASSFGTGLPIQYF,TGTGCCAGCAGCTTCGGGACAGGCTTGCCTATTCAGTACTTC
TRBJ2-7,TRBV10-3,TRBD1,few,CASHGGGDRAYEQYF,TGTGCCAGCCATGGGGGAGGGGACAGGGCCTACGAGCAGTACTTC
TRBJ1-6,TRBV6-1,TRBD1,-,CASNQGVGYGSPLHF,TGTGCCAGCAACCAGGGGGTAGGATACGGTTCACCCCTCCACTTT
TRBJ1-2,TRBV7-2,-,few,CASSVHPEYGYTF,TGTGCCAGCAGCGTCCATCCAGAATATGGCTACACCTTC
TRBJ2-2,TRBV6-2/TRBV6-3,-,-,CASSVLVGDPTELFF,TGTGCCAGCAGTGTTCTAGTGGGGGACCCCACGGAGCTGTTTTTT